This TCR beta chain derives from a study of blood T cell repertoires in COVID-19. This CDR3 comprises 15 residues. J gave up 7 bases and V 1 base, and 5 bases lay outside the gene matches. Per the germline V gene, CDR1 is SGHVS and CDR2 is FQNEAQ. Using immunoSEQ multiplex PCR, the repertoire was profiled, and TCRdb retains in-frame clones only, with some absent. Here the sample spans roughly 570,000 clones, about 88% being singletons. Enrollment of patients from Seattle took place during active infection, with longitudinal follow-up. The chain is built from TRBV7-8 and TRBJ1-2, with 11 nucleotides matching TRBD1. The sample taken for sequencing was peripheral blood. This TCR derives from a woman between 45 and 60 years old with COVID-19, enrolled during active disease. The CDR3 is CASSLGTGGGGGYTF. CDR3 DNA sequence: TGTGCCAGCAGCTTAGGGACAGGGGGCGGCGGTGGCTACACCTTC.